This T cell receptor beta chain was observed in a study of cytomegalovirus exposure and HLA in healthy donors. Study-wide results and limits: Accounts indicate the classifier identified cytomegalovirus status with strong specificity and sensitivity. Most TCR sequences proved rare, with some public TCRs found in many donors. First-cohort TCR clusters tended to co-occur in the approximately 130 validation repertoires, a later analysis found. Among the CMV-associated chains, a few were confirmed in vitro as specific for CMV antigens.

V lost 10 bases, J lost 0 bases, and 8 bases stayed unmatched. CDR1 and CDR2 from the germline V gene are SGHTA and FQGNSA. This CDR3 has 15 amino acids. Some clones are missing from TCRdb's copy, which holds only in-frame ones; the method was immunoSEQ multiplex PCR. Of 50,000 or so clones listed, roughly 90% were seen once; the top ten hold around 8.4%. As concerns this clone: Its specificity is unknown.

Sequenced material: PBMCs. The chain recombines TRBV7-2 with TRBJ1-1; TRBD1 matches 10 bases. The receptor was isolated from a woman between 18 and 29 years old in good health and CMV-seropositive. In DNA, the CDR3 is TGTGCCACCGAGGGGGACAGGGGTGTGAACACTGAAGCTTTCTTT. This codes for CATEGDRGVNTEAFF. Looking up the rest from reference TRBV7-2 and TRBJ1-1 gives the full variable domain: GAGVSQSPSNKVTEKGKDVELRCDPISGHTALYWYRQSLGQGLEFLIYFQGNSAPDKSGLPSDRFSAERTGGSVSTLTIQRTQQEDSAVYLCATEGDRGVNTEAFFGQGTRLTVV.